This TCR beta chain was profiled in a study of circulating tumor DNA in untreated peripheral T-cell lymphoma. Before treatment, baseline tumor tissue was collected for sequencing. Note on this clone: Its cognate antigen is unknown.

The assay was immunoSEQ multiplex PCR, and TCRdb's table has in-frame clones only and misses some. This sample carries 1,300 to 1,500 clones, about 70% of them seen once, and the ten largest clones take just over 65%. General study points: In over 60% of patients, tumor-specific clonotypes were identified.

The receptor's source is a human donor with peripheral T-cell lymphoma. Source material: tumor tissue.

CDR3 region: CASSPGLVTEAFF. The CDR3 DNA reads as TGCGCCAGCAGTCCTGGACTCGTAACTGAAGCTTTCTTT. V is TRBV23-1 and J is TRBJ1-1; D is ambiguous. TRBV23-1 is marked as an open reading frame, function uncertain. V was trimmed by 4 bases and J by 5 bases, leaving 11 bases between them. This CDR3 has 13 amino acids.